These 12 T cell receptor beta chains came from one sample sequenced in a study of beta chain features in type 1 diabetes. Study observations and caveats: All four CD4+ subsets of Type 1 diabetes patients contained TCRB CDR3s that were moderately but significantly shorter.

Since all of the isolated RNA was reverse transcribed, expressed TCRB transcripts were what got sequenced. Some clones are missing from TCRdb's copy, which holds only in-frame ones; the method was immunoSEQ multiplex PCR. The table has 680,000 or so clones, about an eighth seen once. These receptors' targets are unknown. Material: naive CD4+ T cells from blood. These receptor sequences come from a man aged 18 to 30 with type 1 diabetes.

This clone was found a few times. The J gene is TRBJ2-5, the V gene TRBV29-1; D uncertain. This CDR3 spans 12 amino acids. The germline V gene encodes CDR1 SQVTM and CDR2 ANQGSEA. V was shortened by 6 bases and J by 2 bases, with 10 bases between the two germline ends. The CDR3 DNA reads TGCAGCGTATCTTACCTTCAAGAGACCCAGTACTTC. Its translation is CSVSYLQETQYF.

This clone appeared a few times. The rearrangement joins TRBV5-6 to TRBJ1-2; a weak D match, TRBD1 (5 bases). This CDR3 has 13 residues. Germline V gene lookup returns CDR1 SGHDT and CDR2 YYEEEE. V lost 1 base and J 3 bases, leaving 7 bases between the germline ends. The CDR3: CASSLQGDYGYTF. CDR3 sequence (DNA): TGTGCCAGCAGCTTGCAGGGCGACTATGGCTACACCTTC.

This clone was observed a few times. The chain carries TRBV30 and TRBJ2-7; 7 bases are shared with TRBD1. V gave up 2 bases and J gave up 6 bases; unmatched junction bases: 7. Germline CDR1 is GTSNPN and CDR2 is SVGIG (reference sequence). This CDR3 comprises 13 residues. The CDR3 spells CAWSPRTGREQYF. The DNA for the CDR3 is TGTGCCTGGAGTCCCCGGACAGGACGCGAGCAGTACTTC.

This clone has only a few counts. The chain uses TRBV30 and TRBJ1-5, with TRBD1 as a possible D gene (5 bases). CDR1 and CDR2 (germline): GTSNPN, SVGIG (reference sequence). CDR3 length: 14 residues. Trimming shortened V by 2 bases and J by 3 bases, and 11 bases separated the two germline ends. DNA of the CDR3: TGTGCCTGGAGTTTAAGGGGTGCCAATCAGCCCCAGCATTTT. Translating it yields CAWSLRGANQPQHF.

The genes are TRBV18 and TRBJ2-5; D gene unclear. Trimming shortened V by 0 bases and J by 1 base, and 9 bases separated the two germline ends. Germline loops: CDR1 KGHSH, CDR2 LQKENI. There are 15 residues in the CDR3. The CDR3 protein is CASSPPTPIQETQYF. The CDR3, as DNA: TGTGCCAGCTCACCACCGACACCAATCCAAGAGACCCAGTACTTC.

This clone was detected only a few times. CDR3 DNA: TGTGCCATCACAGAGGGGGCTAACTATGGCTACACCTTC. This sequence encodes CAITEGANYGYTF. The chain is built from TRBV10-3 and TRBJ1-2, with a tentative D call TRBD1 (6 bases). Germline CDR1 and CDR2: ENHRY and SYGVKD. V was cut by 7 bases and J by 0 bases, with 9 bases left in between. The CDR3 spans 13 residues.

The chain couples TRBV19 to TRBJ1-2, with D hard to call. The CDR3 is made up of 14 amino acids. The V and J ends lost 6 bases and 0 bases respectively, with 11 bases between them. Germline assignment: CDR1 LNHDA and CDR2 SQIVND (reference sequence). CDR3 loop: CASSPAGPNYGYTF. CDR3 coding DNA: TGTGCCAGTAGCCCGGCGGGTCCTAACTATGGCTACACCTTC.

The genes are TRBV5-5 and TRBJ2-3; TRBD2 agrees at 10 bases. J lost 3 bases, V lost 2 bases, and 3 bases had no gene match. This CDR3 region has 15 residues. CDR1 is SGHKS and CDR2 is YYEKEE in the germline V gene (reference sequence). The DNA for the CDR3 is TGTGCCAGCAGCTTCTCGGGACTAGCGACAGATACGCAGTATTTT. It yields the protein CASSFSGLATDTQYF.

This clone appeared a few times. The rearrangement links TRBV30 to TRBJ2-3; no reliable D call. The CDR3 length is 10 residues. V dropped 4 bases and J dropped 5 bases, with 4 bases sitting between them. Per the germline V gene, CDR1 is GTSNPN and CDR2 is SVGIG (reference sequence). The DNA of the CDR3 is TGTGCCTGGAAAGAAGATACGCAGTATTTT. This gives the protein CAWKEDTQYF.

The table lists this clone with a few counts. The CDR3 loop is CASSLLGSGTNEKLFF. The CDR3 DNA reads TGTGCCAGCAGCTTGCTTGGTTCGGGAACTAATGAAAAACTGTTTTTT. The chain links TRBV5-4 to TRBJ1-4; D is undetermined. Looked up from germline, CDR1 is SGHNT and CDR2 is YYREEE (reference sequence). This CDR3 contains 16 residues. V lost 1 base to trimming and J lost 1 base, with 11 bases between them. Based on the CDR3 plus reference TRBV5-4 and TRBJ1-4, the full variable domain is ETGVTQSPTHLIKTRGQQVTLRCSSQSGHNTVSWYQQALGQGPQFIFQYYREEENGRGNFPPRFSGLQFPNYSSELNVNALELDDSALYLCASSLLGSGTNEKLFFGSGTQLSVL.

The chain has TRBV7-7 and TRBJ2-7; maybe TRBD2 (6 bases). In germline, CDR1 is SSHAT, CDR2 FNYEAQ (reference sequence). V lost 5 bases and J lost 6, with 14 bases in between. The CDR3 totals 13 residues. The CDR3 loop is CASSLSTSSEQYF. Here the CDR3 DNA reads TGTGCCAGCAGCCTCTCGACTAGTTCCGAGCAGTACTTC.

The J gene is TRBJ1-5, the V gene TRBV30; a possible D gene is TRBD1 (5 bases). The germline V gene encodes CDR1 GTSNPN and CDR2 SVGIG (reference sequence). CDR3 length: 13 amino acids. Between the trimmed V and J ends, which lost 1 base and 8 bases, there was a span of 12 bases. The CDR3 loop is CAWSGQGDEPQHF. In DNA form, the CDR3 reads TGTGCCTGGAGTGGTCAGGGTGATGAGCCCCAGCATTTT.